The rows below give T cell receptor beta chains drawn from one sample of a study of shared clonotypes between healthy human individuals. Profiling relied on immunoSEQ multiplex PCR, and the TCRdb table lists in-frame clones only, not all of them. The repertoire holds some 1,100,000 clones, with around three quarters as singletons. The sequenced sample consisted of memory CD4+ T cells from PBMCs. The source is a man aged 18 to 30 in good health. Some clones in this sample may be carry-over from other donors' samples. Both conserved end residues are trimmed from each CDR3.

J	V	CDR3
TRBJ2-1	TRBV5-1	ASSSSPSGRASEQF
TRBJ2-1	TRBV5-1	ASGLLAGNYNEQF
TRBJ2-2	TRBV5-1	ASSLWEGRTGELF
TRBJ2-5	TRBV6-5	ASSPQGAWTQY
TRBJ2-5	TRBV7-7	ASSLTLNRETQY
TRBJ1-1	TRBV11-2	ASSLDANAGRNTEAF
TRBJ1-2	TRBV5-1	ASRMGGQGYGYT
TRBJ1-1	TRBV5-1	ASSQRTGGNTEAF
TRBJ1-3	TRBV6-6	ASSYSGESGNTIY
TRBJ2-2	TRBV7-9	ASSLGGGSHGELF
TRBJ2-5	TRBV28	ASSLEETQY
TRBJ1-1	TRBV30	AWRIEAGYEAF
TRBJ2-7	TRBV5-5	ASSPGLLGSYEQY
TRBJ2-7	TRBV1	TSSRCPGGSSYEQY
TRBJ1-1	TRBV6-5	ASSTMKQGTSEAF
TRBJ1-1	TRBV2	ANGVRMNTEAF
TRBJ2-7	TRBV30	AWSPGGLAYEQY
TRBJ1-3	TRBV6-1	ASTPGGTGNTIY
TRBJ1-2	TRBV28	ASSLPPLGGYT
TRBJ1-3	TRBV7-2	ASSLSQGAAGNTIY
TRBJ1-2	TRBV30	AKSGRFYGYT
TRBJ2-7	TRBV11-2	ASTSLAYLRNSYEQY
TRBJ2-5	TRBV7-2	ASSSPRDKPGQETQY
TRBJ2-3	TRBV6-5	ASSPGQNTDTQY
TRBJ2-3	TRBV7-9	ASSPWGRPDTDTQY
TRBJ1-2	TRBV5-6	ASSLSAAGYGYT
TRBJ2-2	TRBV27	ASSLRTSGTANTGELF
TRBJ1-3	TRBV7-2	ASSPGRAGGRNTIY
TRBJ1-2	TRBV7-9	ASSFDSGGYT
TRBJ2-4	TRBV7-3	ASSPVGAKNIQY
TRBJ2-7	TRBV11-2	ASSVDRGTYEQY
TRBJ1-5	TRBV7-8	ASSNRDSHSPQH
TRBJ2-5	TRBV18	ASSPIPLVGLALQETQY
TRBJ1-1	TRBV18	ASSPQPVNTEAF
TRBJ2-3	TRBV5-1	ASSWAGDTQY
TRBJ2-7	TRBV14	ASSQASTVAYEQY
TRBJ2-1	TRBV11-2	ASSPDSGRSQF
TRBJ1-2	TRBV27	ASSLRGVGIRGYT
TRBJ1-1	TRBV30	AWLTSRGTEAF
TRBJ1-1	TRBV5-4	ASSRRQGHTEAF
TRBJ1-2	TRBV5-1	ASSLAARGLSNYGYT
TRBJ2-6	TRBV9	ASSVGSGVGANVLT
TRBJ2-5	TRBV9	ASSVKGGEETQY